The rows below give T cell receptor beta chains drawn from one sample of a study of human T cells and chemical hapten exposure. One entry per CDR3 protein results from TCRdb running MiXCR on the 5' RACE reads. The sample holds 75,000 or so distinct CDR3 sequences; about 15% are singletons and the top ten take approximately 7%. The receptor source for this set is a female donor in good health. Each CDR3 is given with its conserved first and last residue. A D gene is named only where the DNA matches it firmly. The listing skips clone size in some rows; elsewhere it reads once, few, many or a size class.

clone_size: few; v_call: TRBV12-3/TRBV12-4; cdr3_length: 17; d_call: NA; j_call: TRBJ2-6; cdr3_aa: CASSAGTGGSGANVLTF; cdr3_nt: TGTGCCAGCAGTGCCGGGACCGGCGGCTCTGGGGCCAACGTCCTGACTTTC
clone_size: NA; v_call: TRBV4-2; cdr3_length: 15; d_call: NA; j_call: TRBJ1-5; cdr3_aa: CASSQDYTSNQPQHF; cdr3_nt: TGTGCCAGCAGCCAAGATTATACTAGCAATCAGCCCCAGCATTTT
clone_size: NA; v_call: TRBV24-1; cdr3_length: 15; d_call: TRBD1; j_call: TRBJ1-5; cdr3_aa: CAKRGQLYSNQPQHF; cdr3_nt: TGTGCCAAAAGGGGACAGCTCTATAGCAATCAGCCCCAGCATTTT
clone_size: NA; v_call: TRBV5-1; cdr3_length: 14; d_call: NA; j_call: TRBJ1-2; cdr3_aa: CASSLKDGTYGYTF; cdr3_nt: TGCGCCAGCAGCTTAAAGGACGGCACCTATGGCTACACCTTC
clone_size: NA; v_call: TRBV5-4; cdr3_length: 11; d_call: NA; j_call: TRBJ2-1; cdr3_aa: CASSLEVEQFF; cdr3_nt: TGTGCCAGCAGCTTGGAAGTTGAGCAGTTCTTC
clone_size: once; v_call: TRBV2; cdr3_length: 13; d_call: NA; j_call: TRBJ2-1; cdr3_aa: CASSEDTVPGQFF; cdr3_nt: TGTGCCAGCAGTGAAGACACCGTACCGGGGCAGTTCTTC
clone_size: NA; v_call: TRBV19; cdr3_length: 16; d_call: NA; j_call: TRBJ1-5; cdr3_aa: CASSSTGGNSNQPQRF; cdr3_nt: TGTGCCAGTAGTTCCACGGGAGGGAATAGCAATCAGCCCCAGCGTTTT
clone_size: few; v_call: TRBV7-8; cdr3_length: 16; d_call: TRBD2; j_call: TRBJ2-5; cdr3_aa: CASSYGLAGGPKTQYF; cdr3_nt: TGTGCCAGCAGCTACGGACTAGCGGGGGGGCCGAAGACCCAGTACTTC
clone_size: many; v_call: TRBV5-1; cdr3_length: 12; d_call: NA; j_call: TRBJ1-1; cdr3_aa: CASSLGSTEAFF; cdr3_nt: TGCGCCAGCAGTCTGGGCAGCACTGAAGCTTTCTTT
clone_size: large; v_call: TRBV30; cdr3_length: 14; d_call: NA; j_call: TRBJ2-6; cdr3_aa: CAWGDSSGANVLTF; cdr3_nt: TGTGCCTGGGGTGACAGCTCTGGGGCCAACGTCCTGACTTTC
clone_size: many; v_call: TRBV24-1; cdr3_length: 16; d_call: TRBD1; j_call: TRBJ2-3; cdr3_aa: CATSDHSNQGADTQYF; cdr3_nt: TGTGCCACCAGTGACCACTCCAATCAGGGGGCAGATACGCAGTATTTT
clone_size: many; v_call: TRBV20-1; cdr3_length: 16; d_call: TRBD2; j_call: TRBJ2-5; cdr3_aa: CSALSGTSGSTKTQYF; cdr3_nt: TGCAGTGCCCTTTCCGGGACTAGCGGGAGTACGAAGACCCAGTACTTC
clone_size: few; v_call: TRBV5-1; cdr3_length: 15; d_call: TRBD1; j_call: TRBJ1-2; cdr3_aa: CASTVGTGAGYGYTF; cdr3_nt: TGCGCCAGCACAGTCGGGACAGGGGCCGGCTATGGCTACACCTTC
clone_size: few; v_call: TRBV7-8; cdr3_length: 15; d_call: TRBD1; j_call: TRBJ2-7; cdr3_aa: CASSPRGQGAYEQYF; cdr3_nt: TGTGCCAGCAGCCCACGAGGACAGGGGGCCTACGAGCAGTACTTC
clone_size: NA; v_call: TRBV6-1; cdr3_length: 17; d_call: NA; j_call: TRBJ1-5; cdr3_aa: CASRYPDTEHSNQPQHF; cdr3_nt: TGTGCCAGCAGATACCCCGACACAGAACATAGCAATCAGCCCCAGCATTTT
clone_size: few; v_call: TRBV29-1; cdr3_length: 13; d_call: TRBD2; j_call: TRBJ2-5; cdr3_aa: CSPGTGGKETQYF; cdr3_nt: TGCAGCCCTGGGACCGGGGGGAAGGAGACCCAGTACTTC
clone_size: NA; v_call: TRBV7-2; cdr3_length: 15; d_call: NA; j_call: TRBJ2-3; cdr3_aa: CASSLLGEGTDTQYF; cdr3_nt: TGTGCCAGCAGCCTCCTGGGGGAAGGCACAGATACGCAGTATTTT
clone_size: few; v_call: TRBV30; cdr3_length: 15; d_call: NA; j_call: TRBJ1-5; cdr3_aa: CAWSGRGTPGGPQHF; cdr3_nt: TGTGCCTGGAGTGGACGTGGGACACCCGGAGGGCCCCAGCATTTT
clone_size: NA; v_call: TRBV30; cdr3_length: 13; d_call: TRBD1; j_call: TRBJ1-1; cdr3_aa: CAWRDRVNTEAFF; cdr3_nt: TGTGCCTGGAGGGACAGGGTAAACACTGAAGCTTTCTTT
clone_size: once; v_call: TRBV4-1; cdr3_length: 16; d_call: NA; j_call: TRBJ1-2; cdr3_aa: CASSQEGGRPIRGYTF; cdr3_nt: TGCGCCAGCAGCCAAGAGGGAGGCAGGCCCATTAGGGGCTACACCTTC
clone_size: NA; v_call: TRBV6-5; cdr3_length: 14; d_call: NA; j_call: TRBJ2-7; cdr3_aa: CASSYSTADYEQYF; cdr3_nt: TGTGCCAGCAGTTACTCGACAGCCGACTACGAGCAGTACTTC
clone_size: few; v_call: TRBV5-4; cdr3_length: 11; d_call: NA; j_call: TRBJ2-1; cdr3_aa: CASSLADEQFF; cdr3_nt: TGTGCCAGCAGCTTGGCCGATGAGCAGTTCTTC
clone_size: NA; v_call: TRBV28; cdr3_length: 15; d_call: TRBD1; j_call: TRBJ1-4; cdr3_aa: CASTHSGGPNEKLFF; cdr3_nt: TGTGCCAGCACACATTCAGGGGGACCTAATGAAAAACTGTTTTTT
clone_size: NA; v_call: TRBV20-1; cdr3_length: 15; d_call: TRBD2; j_call: TRBJ2-3; cdr3_aa: CSARAYESGSDTQYF; cdr3_nt: TGCAGTGCTAGAGCATACGAGAGCGGGAGTGATACGCAGTATTTT
clone_size: NA; v_call: TRBV2; cdr3_length: 15; d_call: NA; j_call: TRBJ1-3; cdr3_aa: CASQSSNRVGNTIYF; cdr3_nt: TGTGCCAGCCAAAGTTCTAATAGGGTTGGAAACACCATATATTTT
clone_size: NA; v_call: TRBV7-2; cdr3_length: 15; d_call: TRBD2; j_call: TRBJ2-3; cdr3_aa: CASSSSGGRTDTQYF; cdr3_nt: TGTGCCAGCAGCTCTAGCGGGGGGCGCACAGATACGCAGTATTTT
clone_size: NA; v_call: TRBV28; cdr3_length: 17; d_call: NA; j_call: TRBJ2-3; cdr3_aa: CANSLPRGASVTDTQYF; cdr3_nt: TGTGCCAACAGTTTGCCCAGGGGGGCCTCGGTCACAGATACGCAGTATTTT